This is a list of T cell receptor beta chains from one sample in a study of cytotoxic CD8 clonotypes in ibrutinib-treated CLL. Produced via immunoSEQ multiplex PCR; TCRdb's table is partial and in-frame only. The table lists 20,000 to 30,000 clones, just under 70% of them singletons. The sample here was PBMCs, taken after 24 months of ibrutinib treatment. The source of these receptors is a human donor with chronic lymphocytic leukemia. Each CDR3 is given with its conserved first and last residue. A D gene is named only where the DNA matches it firmly. Size tells how often a clone was seen (once, few, many) or the class of an expanded clone, and some rows leave it out.

DNA	CDR3	V	J	size	D
TGTGCCAGCAGCTTGGAGTCGAGTAACACTGAAGCTTTCTTT	CASSLESSNTEAFF	TRBV5-5	TRBJ1-1	NA	NA
TGCGCCAGCAGCTCCGACCTTGGAAACACCATATATTTT	CASSSDLGNTIYF	TRBV5-1	TRBJ1-3	once	NA
TGTGCCAGTAGTATAGTAGCGGGGGGGCACTATGAGCAGTTCTTC	CASSIVAGGHYEQFF	TRBV19	TRBJ2-1	NA	TRBD2
TGTGCCAGCAGCGTAGCCAACAGGTTTTTGGTCGCCAAAAACATTCAGTACTTC	CASSVANRFLVAKNIQYF	TRBV7-9	TRBJ2-4	NA	NA
TGTGCCAGCAGCTTTAGCAGATCCTACGAGCAGTACTTC	CASSFSRSYEQYF	TRBV7-8	TRBJ2-7	NA	NA
TGTGCCAGCAGTGACAGACGGGACACTGAAGCTTTCTTT	CASSDRRDTEAFF	TRBV27	TRBJ1-1	NA	NA
TGCAGCGTTGGTACAGGCACCTACGAGCAGTACTTC	CSVGTGTYEQYF	TRBV29-1	TRBJ2-7	few	NA
TGTGCCAGTAGAGGGGGCACCCGATCCTCCTACGAGCAGTACTTC	CASRGGTRSSYEQYF	TRBV19	TRBJ2-7	NA	TRBD1
TGTGCCAGTAGTATACTCGCAGGGGTGAACACTGAAGCTTTCTTT	CASSILAGVNTEAFF	TRBV19	TRBJ1-1	NA	NA
TGCGCCAGCAGCCATTGGTCTACCACCGGGTACGAGCAGTACTTC	CASSHWSTTGYEQYF	TRBV4-1	TRBJ2-7	medium-sized	NA
TGTGCCAGCAGCTCCTCAGGGGGCTCTAGGGCTAGCGGGCGCACAGATACGCAGTATTTT	CASSSSGGSRASGRTDTQYF	TRBV5-4	TRBJ2-3	NA	NA
TGTGCCAGCAGCTTGGACAGGTCCTACGAGCAGTACTTC	CASSLDRSYEQYF	TRBV5-4	TRBJ2-7	many	NA
TGTGCCAGCAGCTTAGGGAATAGCGGGGGGGGTGAGCAGTTCTTC	CASSLGNSGGGEQFF	TRBV11-2	TRBJ2-1	NA	TRBD2
TGTGCCAGCAGCCTTCGCAGGGGGAGCACTGAAGCTTTCTTT	CASSLRRGSTEAFF	TRBV5-4	TRBJ1-1	NA	TRBD1
TGTGCCAGCAGTTTTAGTGACAAACGCTCCTACGAGCAGTACTTC	CASSFSDKRSYEQYF	TRBV27	TRBJ2-7	NA	NA
TGTGCCAGCAAATTGGCAGCCTCGACTGAGCAGTTCTTC	CASKLAASTEQFF	TRBV6-5	TRBJ2-1	NA	NA
TGTGCCAGCAGCTCAGCGAGGGTTGGTGGCTACAATGAGCAGTTCTTC	CASSSARVGGYNEQFF	TRBV11-1	TRBJ2-1	NA	NA
TGCAGTGCTAGAGATCGAGGTCGGGCCACCTTC	CSARDRGRATF	TRBV20-1	TRBJ1-2	NA	NA
TGCAGCGTTGAACGGCAGGGTGTCCCCTACGAGCAGTACTTC	CSVERQGVPYEQYF	TRBV29-1	TRBJ2-7	NA	NA
TGTGCCAGCAGCTTAGATCCGGGTGATATCGCCCAAGCTTTCTTT	CASSLDPGDIAQAFF	TRBV11-2	TRBJ1-1	once	NA
TGTGCCAGCAGTGACCGCGGTTGGGCTAATTCACCCCTCCACTTT	CASSDRGWANSPLHF	TRBV2	TRBJ1-6	few	NA
TGTGCCAGCGCGAGCGGGACTCTAACCCTGAACACTGAAGCTTTCTTT	CASASGTLTLNTEAFF	TRBV19	TRBJ1-1	NA	NA
TGTGCCACCGGCCGGGACAGGGCTTACACCATATATTTT	CATGRDRAYTIYF	TRBV10-3	TRBJ1-3	NA	TRBD1
TGCGCCAGCAGCCGGACAGAGAACGAGCAGTACTTC	CASSRTENEQYF	TRBV5-1	TRBJ2-7	NA	NA
TGTGCCAGCAGCCCTCCCGGACTAGCGGGGGGGCGGGGGGAGCAGTACTTC	CASSPPGLAGGRGEQYF	TRBV7-9	TRBJ2-7	NA	TRBD2
TGCGCCAGCAGCTTGGTGGTCGGGTTTTCTCTACCAGGGGAGCAGTACTTC	CASSLVVGFSLPGEQYF	TRBV5-1	TRBJ2-7	once	NA
TGTGCCAGCAGCTTGGGGACAGGGAGGGTGGAAAAACTGTTTTTT	CASSLGTGRVEKLFF	TRBV7-2	TRBJ1-4	NA	TRBD1
TGCGCCAGCAGCTTCAGGGGAGGGAACACCGGGGAGCTGTTTTTT	CASSFRGGNTGELFF	TRBV5-1	TRBJ2-2	NA	NA
TGTGCCAGCAGCCCCCCGACCGACTCTGGAAACACCATATATTTT	CASSPPTDSGNTIYF	TRBV7-9	TRBJ1-3	NA	NA
TGCGCCAGCAGCGCGAATATGGGGATGGAGGAGACCCAGTACTTC	CASSANMGMEETQYF	TRBV5-1	TRBJ2-5	NA	NA
TGTGCCAGTAGTATGAGAGGGGGCTCTCGACGATATAAAGCTTTCTTT	CASSMRGGSRRYKAFF	TRBV19	TRBJ1-1	few	TRBD1
TGTGCCAGTAGTAGGGGGGGTAGCTACAATGAGCAGTTCTTC	CASSRGGSYNEQFF	TRBV19	TRBJ2-1	NA	TRBD2
TGTGCCAGCAGCCCCGGGACAGGGGCAGAGACCCAGTACTTC	CASSPGTGAETQYF	TRBV7-7	TRBJ2-5	NA	TRBD1
TGTGCCAGCAGCGCGGGGACTTCCTACAATGAGCAGTTCTTC	CASSAGTSYNEQFF	TRBV9	TRBJ2-1	NA	NA
TGTGCCACCAGCAGAGGAGGATTCAGGGGGCATGAAAAACTGTTTTTT	CATSRGGFRGHEKLFF	TRBV15	TRBJ1-4	NA	TRBD1
TGCGCCAGCAGCCAAGTCGTTACCTACGAGCAGTACTTC	CASSQVVTYEQYF	TRBV4-1	TRBJ2-7	NA	NA
TGTGCCAGTACGGGGGAAGCAACTAATGAAAAACTGTTTTTT	CASTGEATNEKLFF	TRBV19	TRBJ1-4	NA	NA
TGTGCCACCAGCAGAGGGGAAGGGGAGACCCAGTACTTC	CATSRGEGETQYF	TRBV15	TRBJ2-5	NA	NA
TGTGCCAGCAGCTTTGGACTAGTTTGGGGCAATGAGCAGTTCTTC	CASSFGLVWGNEQFF	TRBV7-8	TRBJ2-1	few	TRBD2
TGTGCCAGCAGATCGCGAATGAGCTCCTATAATTCACCCCTCCACTTT	CASRSRMSSYNSPLHF	TRBV27	TRBJ1-6	NA	NA
TGTGCCAGTAGTCTTCAGGGGGCGAGGACTGAAGCTTTCTTT	CASSLQGARTEAFF	TRBV19	TRBJ1-1	many	TRBD1
TGTGCCAGCAGTTACATGGGGACAGATAATCAGCCCCAGCATTTT	CASSYMGTDNQPQHF	TRBV6-6	TRBJ1-5	NA	TRBD1
TGTGCCATCATGGGAGGGTGGGGCACTGAAGCTTTCTTT	CAIMGGWGTEAFF	TRBV10-3	TRBJ1-1	NA	NA
TGTGCCAGCAGCGCCCGACTAGCGGGGGGGGCCGAGCAGTACTTC	CASSARLAGGAEQYF	TRBV9	TRBJ2-7	once	TRBD2
TGTGCCACCAGCAGAAATAGGAACACTGAAGCTTTCTTT	CATSRNRNTEAFF	TRBV15	TRBJ1-1	many	NA
TGTGCCAGTAGCCTGGGACGGGAGTTTGAGCAGTACTTC	CASSLGREFEQYF	TRBV19	TRBJ2-7	NA	NA
TGTGCCAGCAGCTCGGGGCCATTTTTCTCCTACGAGCAGTACTTC	CASSSGPFFSYEQYF	TRBV5-4	TRBJ2-7	NA	NA
TGTGCCAGCATCCTGGAGCAACTATACAATGAGCAGTTCTTC	CASILEQLYNEQFF	TRBV2	TRBJ2-1	NA	NA
TGTGCCAGCAGCTTAGCGCTAAGAGGAGGGACAGGGGAAGTCCAGGGGGGCTACACCTTC	CASSLALRGGTGEVQGGYTF	TRBV7-8	TRBJ1-2	NA	TRBD1